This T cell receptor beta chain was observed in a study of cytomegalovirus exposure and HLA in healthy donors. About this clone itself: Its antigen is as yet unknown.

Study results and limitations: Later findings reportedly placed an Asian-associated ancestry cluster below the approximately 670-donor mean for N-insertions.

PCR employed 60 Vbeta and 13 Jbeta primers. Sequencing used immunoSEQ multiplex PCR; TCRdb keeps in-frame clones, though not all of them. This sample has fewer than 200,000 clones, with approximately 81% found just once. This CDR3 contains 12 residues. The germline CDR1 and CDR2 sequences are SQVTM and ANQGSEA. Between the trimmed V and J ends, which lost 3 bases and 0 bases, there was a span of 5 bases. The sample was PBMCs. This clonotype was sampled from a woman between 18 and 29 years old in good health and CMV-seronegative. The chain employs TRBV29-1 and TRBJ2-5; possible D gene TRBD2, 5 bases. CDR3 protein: CSVERDQETQYF. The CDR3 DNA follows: TGCAGCGTTGAGAGGGACCAAGAGACCCAGTACTTC.